The clone carrying this T cell receptor (beta chain) was seen only a few times. Its antigen is as yet unknown. At one end the junction does not follow the germline gene, possibly because of a read error. This specimen belongs to a study of human T cells and chemical hapten exposure. At the level of the study: Chiefly female patients presented with alopecia areata, totalis or universalis. Regarding the study as a whole: The number of TCRs above 1 in 1000 frequency did not change after DPC sensitization. Patch test score rose with PT1 expanded TCR count, significant at thresholds 8, 16 and 32, not 4.

TCRdb reprocessed the RACE reads with MiXCR, giving one entry per CDR3 protein. Among around 33,000 distinct CDR3 sequences listed, roughly 12% were seen once. Specified time point: pre-sensitization, week 0. As for treatment: therapeutic diphenylcyclopropenone sensitization with weekly scalp DPC. Sequencing started from total RNA isolated from unfractionated whole blood. This CDR3 has 14 residues. Germline values: CDR1 SGHDN, CDR2 FVKESK. The sample here was whole blood, taken in connection with sensitization to the hapten diphenylcyclopropenone (DPC). The chain employs TRBV14 and TRBJ2-2, with TRBD1 matching over 7 bases. The TCR was taken from a woman between 40 and 50 years old with alopecia areata. Some clones in this sample may be carry-over from other donors' samples. CDR3 sequence (DNA): TGTGCCACCAGCCAAATCACAGGGGCCGGGGAGCTGTTTTTT. Amino acids: CATSQITGAGELFF.